This T cell receptor beta chain is drawn from a study of cytomegalovirus exposure and HLA in healthy donors. Overall study findings and caveats: A later look showed TCR association rates differing by HLA locus, highest for DRB1 and lowest for HLA-C. In an earlier analysis, about 87% or about 30%: the productive usage of most TCR beta V segments.

The ends lost 4 bases at V and 7 bases at J; junction bases unmatched: 5. Germline V gene sequence: CDR1 SGHVS, CDR2 FNYEAQ. The CDR3 runs 15 residues. It was with 60 Vbeta and 13 Jbeta primers that the PCR ran. Data came from immunoSEQ multiplex PCR; TCRdb stores just in-frame clones and leaves some out. The sample gives some 180,000 clones, more than 75% of which show up once; 14% is in the top ten. Concerning this clone: The antigen is undetermined.

Material for sequencing was PBMCs. J is TRBJ2-1 and V is TRBV7-6; 12 bases match TRBD2. This receptor was taken from a woman aged 25 to 45 in good health and CMV-seropositive. The CDR3 DNA reads as TGTGCCAGCAGCTCGACTAGCGGGAGCCGTAATGAGCAGTTCTTC. The encoded protein is CASSSTSGSRNEQFF. The full variable domain, with the rest looked up from reference TRBV7-6 and TRBJ2-1, is GAGVSQSPRYKVTKRGQDVALRCDPISGHVSLYWYRQALGQGPEFLTYFNYEAQQDKSGLPNDRFSAERPEGSISTLTIQRTEQRDSAMYRCASSSTSGSRNEQFFGPGTRLTVL.